Described below is a single TCR beta chain sequence and its context. The antigen is unknown. The sample belongs to a study of a mutant IDH1 vaccine in newly diagnosed glioma. Data came from immunoSEQ multiplex PCR; TCRdb stores just in-frame clones and leaves some out. The table has 50,000 or so clones, roughly 80% seen once. Between the trimmed V and J ends, which lost 3 bases and 5 bases, there was a span of 13 bases. The CDR3 is made up of 14 amino acids. Germline V gene data show CDR1 as SNHLY and CDR2 as FYNNEI. Time point: baseline, week 1 (first vaccination visit). Described treatment: pre-vaccination baseline after standard-of-care therapy. Study results and limitations: Immune responses arising from the vaccine appeared in about 92% of patients. Pseudoprogression seemingly bore no relation to changes in top peripheral T cell clonotypes.

The chain employs TRBV2 and TRBJ2-5, with D unclear. This TCR derives from a man between 18 and 35 years old with glioma. The sample was PBMCs, taken from a glioma patient treated with radiotherapy, temozolomide or both. The CDR3 region is CASSEVTLWETQYF. Here the CDR3 DNA reads TGTGCCAGCAGTGAGGTGACACTGTGGGAGACCCAGTACTTC.